Here is one T cell receptor (beta chain) with its context. Its antigen is currently not known. One base away there is no much larger clone; base qualities are not given. These data come from a study of technical replicates of blood from a few donors (dated by TCRdb to about 2017). Reading the germline V gene (reference sequence) gives CDR1 MNHEY and CDR2 SMNVEV. Germline trimming: 3 bases from V, 2 bases from J; junction bases outside gene matches: 7. The CDR3 measures 17 amino acids from cysteine to phenylalanine. The kept DNA is CDR3 alone, 51 bases in frame from the first base. Libraries were built with the immunoSEQ multiplex PCR assay. TCRdb holds this immuneACCESS table with in-frame rearrangements only. Some clones are missing; in checked studies, unresolved V genes explain under half, and the rest has no known cause. The sample table records about 13,000 clones; about 86% of these occur just once. The ten biggest clones cover about an eighth of the sample.

The rearrangement combines TRBV27 with TRBJ2-1; 10 middle bases align to TRBD2. The sample comprised PBMCs. The TCR comes from a human donor in good health. The CDR3 protein: CASSFPGLAEAYNEQFF. The DNA sequence follows: TGTGCCAGCAGTTTCCCCGGACTAGCGGAGGCCTACAATGAGCAGTTCTTC.